Below, 22 T cell receptor beta chains from the same sample are listed, as sequenced in a study of blood T cell repertoires in COVID-19. Assay used: immunoSEQ multiplex PCR; TCRdb lists only in-frame clones, some missing. This table holds about 140,000 clones, more than 70% found once. Input material: PBMCs or T cells enriched from blood (not recorded which). All receptors come from a man aged 40-49 years with acute COVID-19.

As regards this clone: No DNA is shown, since the ends of the CDR3 on it are uncertain; the CDR3 is the one TCRdb lists. The chain couples TRBV6-5 to TRBJ2-5; TRBD2, as called in the table, went unchecked against the DNA. Germline CDR1 reads MNHEY; CDR2 reads SVGAGI. The CDR3 is made up of 13 amino acids, end residues included. CDR3 in amino acids: CASRVGGGSPKYF.

The chain is built from TRBV6-6 and TRBJ2-5; D is undetermined. There are 12 residues in the CDR3. In germline, CDR1 is MNHNY, CDR2 SVGAGI (reference sequence). Trimming took 0 bases from V and 5 from J, leaving 4 bases between them. The CDR3 coding sequence is TGTGCCAGCAGTTACTCCCAGGAGACCCAGTACTTC. It specifies CASSYSQETQYF.

This clone has a handful of counts. CDR3 nucleotides: TGTGCCAGCAGCTTAGGACTCCAATCCTACAATGAGCAGTTCTTC. Protein sequence: CASSLGLQSYNEQFF. The chain uses TRBV7-2 and TRBJ2-1, with D hard to call. This CDR3 is built from 15 residues. CDR1 and CDR2 (germline): SGHTA, FQGNSA. V was cut by 1 base and J by 1 base, with 8 bases left in between.

This chain joins TRBV2 and TRBJ1-5, with 8 bases fitting TRBD1. The CDR3 runs to 17 residues. V shed 6 bases, J shed 1 base, and the junction held 11 bases outside the gene matches. Germline CDR1 SNHLY, CDR2 FYNNEI. The CDR3 spells CASRGGQEYRSNQPQHF. DNA of the CDR3: TGTGCCAGCAGGGGGGGACAGGAGTATAGGAGCAATCAGCCCCAGCATTTT.

This chain connects TRBV28 to TRBJ1-5; D remains ambiguous. Trimming stripped 6 bases from V and 0 bases from J, with 6 bases between. The CDR3 is 13 amino acids. CDR1 is MDHEN and CDR2 is SYDVKM in the germline V gene. The CDR3 coding sequence is TGTGCCAGCAGGGTACATAGCAATCAGCCCCAGCATTTT. This sequence encodes CASRVHSNQPQHF.

The rearrangement joins TRBV5-4 to TRBJ1-2; 9 bases are a match to TRBD1. This CDR3 region has 15 residues. V trimming: 0 bases; J trimming: 1 base; junction bases outside the gene matches: 1. Germline V lookup: CDR1 SGHNT, CDR2 YYREEE (reference sequence). The CDR3 loop reads CASSLADRGNYGYTF. DNA for the CDR3: TGTGCCAGCAGCTTGGCGGACAGGGGTAACTATGGCTACACCTTC. Full variable domain (missing parts from reference TRBV5-4 and TRBJ1-2): ETGVTQSPTHLIKTRGQQVTLRCSSQSGHNTVSWYQQALGQGPQFIFQYYREEENGRGNFPPRFSGLQFPNYSSELNVNALELDDSALYLCASSLADRGNYGYTFGSGTRLTVV.

V usage is TRBV13 and J usage is TRBJ2-7; TRBD1 might be the D (6 bases). There are 14 residues in the CDR3. CDR1 PRHDT and CDR2 FYEKMQ come from the germline V gene (reference sequence). The germline V and J ends were trimmed by 4 bases and 4 bases, with 14 bases remaining between them. For the CDR3, the DNA is TGTGCCAGCAGCTCGGACAGTCACCGGTACGAGCAGTACTTC. Its protein is CASSSDSHRYEQYF.

The gene calls are TRBV27 and TRBJ2-2, with 7 nucleotides matching TRBD1. The germline V gene encodes CDR1 MNHEY and CDR2 SMNVEV (reference sequence). V lost 5 bases, J lost 4 bases, and 7 bases stayed unmatched. There are 15 residues in the CDR3. Here the CDR3 reads CASSETGLGTGELFF. CDR3 DNA sequence: TGTGCCAGCAGTGAGACAGGGTTGGGCACCGGGGAGCTGTTTTTT.

The chain employs TRBV7-2 and TRBJ2-6, with D perhaps TRBD1 (7 bases). Germline lookup yields CDR1 SGHTA and CDR2 FQGNSA. The CDR3 contains 16 residues. Trimming removed 4 bases from V and 2 bases from J, with 12 bases in between. The CDR3 region has the DNA TGTGCCAGCAGCTCCCCCAGGGGGGCTGGGGCCAACGTCCTGACTTTC. Its protein is CASSSPRGAGANVLTF.

This clone has only a few counts. This chain joins TRBV28 and TRBJ2-7, with 9 nucleotides matching TRBD1. This CDR3 is built from 13 residues. The trim removed 6 bases at V and 9 bases at J, leaving 9 bases unmatched. The V gene's germline CDR1 is MDHEN and CDR2 SYDVKM. CDR3 sequence reads: CASRSTGGAGQYF. In DNA, the CDR3 is TGTGCCAGCAGGTCTACAGGGGGCGCGGGGCAGTACTTC.

The chain carries TRBV5-1 and TRBJ1-5; tentatively, D is TRBD1 (6 bases). The CDR3 runs 15 residues. Trimming took off 0 bases at V and 6 bases at J, with 13 bases between the two ends. From germline, CDR1 is SGHRS and CDR2 YFSETQ. The chain's CDR3 is CASSLGERGGQPQHF. The CDR3 bases are TGCGCCAGCAGCTTGGGAGAGAGGGGGGGTCAGCCCCAGCATTTT.

V and J are TRBV6-2 or TRBV6-3 and TRBJ2-2; TRBD2 agrees at 7 bases. Germline V gene sequence: CDR1 MNHEY, CDR2 SVGEGT. The CDR3 totals 16 residues. V dropped 5 bases and J dropped 4; count of bases not matched to a gene: 10. In DNA form, the CDR3 reads TGTGCCAGCAGTCCACTCCGGGACTACCGCACCGGGGAGCTGTTTTTT. Protein: CASSPLRDYRTGELFF.

In regard to this clone: Other DNA sequences in the same sample also yield this CDR3. This chain uses TRBV9 with TRBJ1-1; 9 bases align to TRBD1. Germline-derived CDR1 and CDR2 are SGDLS and YYNGEE. The CDR3 runs to 15 residues. The V gene end was trimmed by 3 bases and the J gene end by 4 bases; junction bases not matched to a gene: 7. The CDR3 is CASSEQGARLTEAFF. DNA of the CDR3: TGTGCCAGCAGCGAACAGGGGGCGCGACTCACTGAAGCTTTCTTT.

CDR3 nucleotide sequence: TGTGCCAGCAGTATCTACCGGGACAGGGGGCTTGGTGAGCAGTTCTTC. Amino acids: CASSIYRDRGLGEQFF. V usage is TRBV27 and J usage is TRBJ2-1, with TRBD1 identical over 12 bases. The junction had 11 bases not matched to a gene; V was cut back by 5 bases and J by 9 bases. This CDR3 has 16 amino acids. Looked up from germline, CDR1 is MNHEY and CDR2 is SMNVEV (reference sequence).

The rearrangement joins TRBV19 to TRBJ2-2; D is perhaps TRBD1 (5 bases). The CDR3 is 16 amino acids. Germline V gene sequence: CDR1 LNHDA, CDR2 SQIVND (reference sequence). V was pared by 3 bases and J by 4 bases, with 15 bases between. CDR3 in amino acids: CASSIVAGMITGELFF. DNA for the CDR3: TGTGCCAGTAGTATCGTCGCAGGGATGATCACCGGGGAGCTGTTTTTT.

The gene calls are TRBV4-3 and TRBJ2-7, with 7 bases matching TRBD2. This CDR3 contains 16 residues. CDR1 and CDR2 from the germline V gene are LGHNA and YSLEER. V trimming: 1 base; J trimming: 3 bases; junction bases outside the gene matches: 9. DNA of the CDR3: TGCGCCAGCAGCCAAGGCTGGGGGGGTACTAGCTACGAGCAGTACTTC. As protein: CASSQGWGGTSYEQYF.

The J gene is TRBJ2-3, the V gene TRBV14, with D maybe TRBD1 (5 bases). Trimming stripped 0 bases from V and 4 bases from J, with 17 bases between. The CDR3 totals 17 residues. Germline loops: CDR1 SGHDN, CDR2 FVKESK. The CDR3 coding sequence is TGTGCCAGCAGCCAAGATAAACAGGCGGCTACCCCAGATACGCAGTATTTT. Residues: CASSQDKQAATPDTQYF. The full variable domain, completed using reference TRBV14 and TRBJ2-3, is EAGVTQFPSHSVIEKGQTVTLRCDPISGHDNLYWYRRVMGKEIKFLLHFVKESKQDESGMPNNRFLAERTGGTYSTLKVQPAELEDSGVYFCASSQDKQAATPDTQYFGPGTRLTVL.

This chain connects TRBV24-1 to TRBJ1-5; TRBD1 matches at 7 bases. V gave up 4 bases and J gave up 2 bases; unmatched junction bases: 13. Germline V gene lookup returns CDR1 KGHDR and CDR2 SFDVKD. The CDR3 is made up of 18 amino acids. CDR3 DNA sequence: TGTGCCACCAGTGAGGTGACAGGGTCAAGAGTTGGCAATCAGCCCCAGCATTTT. Translation gives CATSEVTGSRVGNQPQHF.

This chain links TRBV28 with TRBJ1-6; 7 bases are shared with TRBD1. The germline CDR1 and CDR2 sequences are MDHEN and SYDVKM. The CDR3 totals 16 residues. The ends lost 6 bases at V and 6 bases at J; junction bases unmatched: 11. The CDR3 spells CASRPLTGESNSPLHF. The CDR3 DNA sequence: TGTGCCAGCAGACCACTAACAGGGGAGAGTAATTCACCCCTCCACTTT.

This chain links TRBV5-6 with TRBJ1-1; 7 bases are shared with TRBD1. V shed 0 bases and J 2 bases; nucleotides not matched to a gene: 7. The CDR3 is 16 residues long. The germline CDR1 and CDR2 sequences are SGHDT and YYEEEE. Written as DNA, the CDR3 is TGTGCCAGCAGCTTGGGTGGAACAGGGGTCAACACTGAAGCTTTCTTT. Encoded protein: CASSLGGTGVNTEAFF.

The V call is TRBV10-1, the J call TRBJ2-2; 12 nucleotides agree with TRBD2. Germline CDR1 is WNHNN and CDR2 is SYGVQD (reference sequence). This CDR3 is 20 amino acids long. Losses at the gene ends were 3 bases for V and 0 bases for J; bases not matched to a gene: 11. The CDR3 region has the DNA TGCGCCAGCAGTGACGTGACTAGCGGGAGACTAGATCCGAACACCGGGGAGCTGTTTTTT. As protein: CASSDVTSGRLDPNTGELFF.

This clone was detected a few times. The same CDR3 is also encoded by other DNA sequences in this sample. The gene calls are TRBV9 and TRBJ2-7; D is possibly TRBD1 (6 bases). The CDR3 is 14 amino acids. Germline loops: CDR1 SGDLS, CDR2 YYNGEE. Trimming left V 2 bases short and J 3 bases short, with 12 bases between. CDR3 sequence: CASSVGTSGYEQYF. As DNA, the CDR3 is TGTGCCAGCAGCGTTGGGACATCGGGCTACGAGCAGTACTTC.